Listed here are 9 T cell receptor beta chains from one sample, sequenced in a study of T cells in Graves' hyperthyroidism and ophthalmopathy. Authors of the study amplified TCR beta CDR3 regions from RNA transcripts. Initially, a first-round RT-PCR of the TCR CDR3 employed the HTBI primer set. TCRdb recomputed calls from the multiplex PCR reads with MiXCR, one row per CDR3 protein. The sample has roughly 290,000 distinct CDR3 sequences; roughly 13% are singletons. Sequencing was performed on blood. These receptors originate from a woman aged 40 to 49 with Graves' hyperthyroidism.

This clonotype was detected many times. V and J are TRBV20-1 and TRBJ1-1; no definite D call. The V gene lost 6 bases and the J gene lost 3 bases, with 17 bases spanning the gap. CDR1 is DFQATT and CDR2 is SNEGSKA in the germline V gene (reference sequence). The CDR3 is 14 amino acids. CDR3 in DNA: TGCAGTGCCAGTACCGTCGGGGAGTACACTGAAGCTTTCTTT. It yields the protein CSASTVGEYTEAFF.

V is TRBV6-6 and J is TRBJ1-2; weak D call: TRBD1 (6 bases). Germline V CDR1 and CDR2: MNHNY, SVGAGI (reference sequence). CDR3 size: 13 residues. V lost 0 bases, J lost 6 bases, and 8 bases lay in between. CDR3 sequence (DNA): TGTGCCAGCAGTTACTCGACAGGCGATGGCTACACCTTC. Its translation: CASSYSTGDGYTF.

There are many counts of this clonotype. The chain couples TRBV6-2 or TRBV6-3 to TRBJ2-7; TRBD1 matches at 9 bases. The J segment lost 2 bases and the V segment lost 6 bases, leaving 5 bases of the junction unmatched. The CDR3 is 14 residues long. Germline V CDR1 and CDR2: MNHEY, SVGEGT. In nucleotides, the CDR3 is TGTGCCAGCAGAACGGGACAGGGTGCCTACGAGCAGTACTTC. Protein: CASRTGQGAYEQYF.

The genes are TRBV3-1 and TRBJ1-5; TRBD1 matches at 9 bases. Trimming took 6 bases from V and 2 from J; bases not matched to a gene: 5. Germline V gene data show CDR1 as LGHDT and CDR2 as YNNKEL (reference sequence). The CDR3 sequence is 15 residues long. The CDR3 DNA follows: TGTGCCAGCAGGCGGACAGGGGAGGGCAATCAGCCCCAGCATTTT. This encodes CASRRTGEGNQPQHF.

The J gene is TRBJ2-1, the V gene TRBV27, with 7 bases that match TRBD1. CDR3 length: 14 residues. J gave up 7 bases and V 5 bases, and 8 bases lay outside the gene matches. Germline loops: CDR1 MNHEY, CDR2 SMNVEV (reference sequence). The CDR3 spells CASSPHRGWNEQFF. CDR3 bases: TGTGCCAGCAGTCCGCACAGGGGCTGGAATGAGCAGTTCTTC.

This clonotype was detected ten times or more. The V gene is TRBV6-5, the J gene TRBJ1-6; D is uncertain. V lost 0 bases and J 7 bases, leaving 10 bases between the germline ends. Per germline, CDR1 MNHEY and CDR2 SVGAGI. CDR3 length: 15 amino acids. The CDR3 loop is CASSYSILGNSPLHF. The CDR3 DNA follows: TGTGCCAGCAGTTACTCGATTCTGGGGAATTCACCCCTCCACTTT.

Many counts were recorded for this clonotype. The DNA for the CDR3 is TGTGCCAGCAGGGTCGGACAGGGAGGGGGTGAGCAGTTCTTC. Translation gives CASRVGQGGGEQFF. The rearrangement links TRBV6-1 to TRBJ2-1, with D possibly matching TRBD1 (8 bases). Germline V gene data show CDR1 as MNHNS and CDR2 as SASEGT. The CDR3 runs 14 residues. V lost 6 bases and J lost 9, with 18 bases in between.

At least ten counts were recorded for this clonotype. V gene TRBV12-3 or TRBV12-4 combines with J gene TRBJ1-1; D remains unclear. Trimming removed 6 bases from V and 0 bases from J, with 17 bases in between. The CDR3 loop spans 16 amino acids. CDR3 in DNA: TGTGCCAGCAGCCGCCCAAACAGCAACATGAACACTGAAGCTTTCTTT. Its protein is CASSRPNSNMNTEAFF.

This clonotype has ten or more counts. The chain recombines TRBV2 with TRBJ1-3; perhaps TRBD1 as D (5 bases). Germline V gene data show CDR1 as SNHLY and CDR2 as FYNNEI. V gave up 4 bases and J gave up 0 bases, with 13 bases separating them. The CDR3 length is 16 residues. CDR3: CASSVQGDLSGNTIYF. The CDR3 DNA follows: TGTGCCAGCAGTGTGCAAGGGGACCTCTCTGGAAACACCATATATTTT.